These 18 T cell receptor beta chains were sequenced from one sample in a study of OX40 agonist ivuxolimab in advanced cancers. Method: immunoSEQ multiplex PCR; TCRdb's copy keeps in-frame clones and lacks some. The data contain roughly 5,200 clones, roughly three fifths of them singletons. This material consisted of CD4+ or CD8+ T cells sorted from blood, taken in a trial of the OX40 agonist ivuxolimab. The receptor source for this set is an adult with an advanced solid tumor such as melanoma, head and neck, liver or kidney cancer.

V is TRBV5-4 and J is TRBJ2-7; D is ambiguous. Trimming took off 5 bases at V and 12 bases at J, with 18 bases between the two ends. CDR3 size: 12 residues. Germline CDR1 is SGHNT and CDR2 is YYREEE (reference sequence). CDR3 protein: CASSLCSLLRYF. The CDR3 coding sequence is TGTGCCAGCAGTTTATGCTCGCTTTTGAGGTACTTC.

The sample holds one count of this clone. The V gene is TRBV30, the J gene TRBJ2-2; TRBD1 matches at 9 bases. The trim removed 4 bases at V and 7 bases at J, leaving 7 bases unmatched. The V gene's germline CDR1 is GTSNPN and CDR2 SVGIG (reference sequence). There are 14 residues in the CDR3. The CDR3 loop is CAWTGTGWGGELFF. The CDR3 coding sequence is TGTGCCTGGACCGGGACAGGGTGGGGCGGGGAGCTGTTTTTT.

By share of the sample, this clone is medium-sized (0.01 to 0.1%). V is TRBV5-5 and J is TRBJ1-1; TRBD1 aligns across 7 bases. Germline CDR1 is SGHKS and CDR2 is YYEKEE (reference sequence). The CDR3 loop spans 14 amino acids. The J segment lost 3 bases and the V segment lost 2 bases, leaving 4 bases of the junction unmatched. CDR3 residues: CASSLQGFYTEAFF. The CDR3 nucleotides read TGTGCCAGCAGCTTACAGGGGTTCTACACTGAAGCTTTCTTT.

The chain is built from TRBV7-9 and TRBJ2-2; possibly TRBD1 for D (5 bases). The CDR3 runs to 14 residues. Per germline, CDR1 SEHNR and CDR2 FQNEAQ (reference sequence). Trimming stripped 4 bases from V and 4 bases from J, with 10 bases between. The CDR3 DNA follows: TGTGCCAGCAGCTCGCTCAGGGCCACCGGGGAGCTGTTTTTT. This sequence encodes CASSSLRATGELFF.

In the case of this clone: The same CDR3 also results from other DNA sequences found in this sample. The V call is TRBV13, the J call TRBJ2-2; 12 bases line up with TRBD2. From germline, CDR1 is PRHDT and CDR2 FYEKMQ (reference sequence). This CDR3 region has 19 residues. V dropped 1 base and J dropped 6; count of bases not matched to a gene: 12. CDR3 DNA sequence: TGTGCCAGCAGCTTAGAGGCTAGCGGGAGGGCCATCGTTCCCGGGGAGCTGTTTTTT. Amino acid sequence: CASSLEASGRAIVPGELFF. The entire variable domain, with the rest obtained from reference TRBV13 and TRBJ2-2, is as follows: AAGVIQSPRHLIKEKRETATLKCYPIPRHDTVYWYQQGPGQDPQFLISFYEKMQSDKGSIPDRFSAQQFSDYHSELNMSSLELGDSALYFCASSLEASGRAIVPGELFFGEGSRLTVL.

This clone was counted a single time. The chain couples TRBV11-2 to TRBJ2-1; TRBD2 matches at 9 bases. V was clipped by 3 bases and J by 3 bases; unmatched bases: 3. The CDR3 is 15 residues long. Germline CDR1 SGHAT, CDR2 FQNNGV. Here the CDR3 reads CASSFLAGDYNEQFF. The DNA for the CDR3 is TGTGCCAGCAGCTTTTTAGCGGGAGACTACAATGAGCAGTTCTTC.

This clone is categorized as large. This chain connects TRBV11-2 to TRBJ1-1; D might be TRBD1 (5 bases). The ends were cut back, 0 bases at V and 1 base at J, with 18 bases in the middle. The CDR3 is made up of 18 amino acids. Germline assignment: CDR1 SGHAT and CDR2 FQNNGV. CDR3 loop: CASSLDGGSRAPNTEAFF. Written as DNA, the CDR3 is TGTGCCAGCAGCTTAGATGGGGGGTCGAGGGCACCGAACACTGAAGCTTTCTTT.

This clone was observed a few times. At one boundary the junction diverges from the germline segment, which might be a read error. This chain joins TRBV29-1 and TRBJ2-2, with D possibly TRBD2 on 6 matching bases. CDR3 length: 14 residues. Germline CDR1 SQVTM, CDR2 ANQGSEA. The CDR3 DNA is TGCAGCGTTGAATCGGGGGATGAACACCGGGGAGCTGTTTTT. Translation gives CSVESGDEHRGAVF.

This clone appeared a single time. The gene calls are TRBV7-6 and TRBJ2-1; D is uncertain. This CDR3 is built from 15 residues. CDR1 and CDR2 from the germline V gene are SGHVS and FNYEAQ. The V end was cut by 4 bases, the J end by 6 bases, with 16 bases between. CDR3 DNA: TGTGCCAGCAGCTCCGGGTCAACGTTGGGCAATGAGCAGTTCTTC. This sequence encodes CASSSGSTLGNEQFF.

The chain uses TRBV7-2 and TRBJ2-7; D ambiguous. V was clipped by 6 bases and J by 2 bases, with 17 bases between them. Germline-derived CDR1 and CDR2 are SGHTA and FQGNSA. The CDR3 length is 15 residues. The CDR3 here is CASRRYDKGPYEQYF. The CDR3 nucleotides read TGTGCCAGCAGACGATACGACAAGGGCCCCTACGAGCAGTACTTC.

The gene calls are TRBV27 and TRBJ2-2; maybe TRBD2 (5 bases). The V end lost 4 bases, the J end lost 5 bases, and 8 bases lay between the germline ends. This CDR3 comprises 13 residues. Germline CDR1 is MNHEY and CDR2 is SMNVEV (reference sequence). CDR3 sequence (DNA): TGTGCCAGCAGTTACAAGCGGACCGGGGAGCTGTTTTTT. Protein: CASSYKRTGELFF.

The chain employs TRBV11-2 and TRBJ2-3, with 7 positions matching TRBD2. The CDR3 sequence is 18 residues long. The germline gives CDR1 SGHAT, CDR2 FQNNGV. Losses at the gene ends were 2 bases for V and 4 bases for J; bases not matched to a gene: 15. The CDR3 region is CASSLTPPGRWVADTQYF. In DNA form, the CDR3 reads TGTGCCAGCAGCTTAACCCCCCCCGGGAGGTGGGTTGCAGATACGCAGTATTTT.

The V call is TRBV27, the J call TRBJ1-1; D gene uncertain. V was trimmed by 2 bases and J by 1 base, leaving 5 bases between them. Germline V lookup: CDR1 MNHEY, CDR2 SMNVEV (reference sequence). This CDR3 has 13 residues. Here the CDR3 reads CASSLDRNTEAFF. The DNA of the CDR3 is TGTGCCAGCAGTTTAGATAGGAACACTGAAGCTTTCTTT.

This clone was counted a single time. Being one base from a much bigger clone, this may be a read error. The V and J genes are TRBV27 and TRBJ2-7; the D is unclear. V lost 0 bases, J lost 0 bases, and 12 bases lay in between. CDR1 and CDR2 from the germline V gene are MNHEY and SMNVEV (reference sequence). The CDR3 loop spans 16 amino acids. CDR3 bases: TGTGCCAGCAGTTTATCCCCTCCCCCGACCTCCTACGAGCAGTACTTC. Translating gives CASSLSPPPTSYEQYF.

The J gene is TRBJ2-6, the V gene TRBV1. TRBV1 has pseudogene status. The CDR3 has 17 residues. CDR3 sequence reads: CTSSHGCAQSRANVLTF. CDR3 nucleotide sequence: TGCACCAGCAGTCATGGGTGTGCACAAAGTCGGGCCAACGTCCTGACTTTC.

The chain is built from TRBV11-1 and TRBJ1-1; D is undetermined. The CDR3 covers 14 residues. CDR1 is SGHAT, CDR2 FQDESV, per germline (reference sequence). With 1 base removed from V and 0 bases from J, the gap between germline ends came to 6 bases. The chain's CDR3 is CASSLGGMNTEAFF. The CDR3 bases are TGTGCCAGCAGCTTAGGGGGAATGAACACTGAAGCTTTCTTT.

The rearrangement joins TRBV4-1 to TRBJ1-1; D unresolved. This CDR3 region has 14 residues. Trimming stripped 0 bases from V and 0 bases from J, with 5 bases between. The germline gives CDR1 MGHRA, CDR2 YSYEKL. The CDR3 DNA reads TGCGCCAGCAGCCAAGAATTCATGAACACTGAAGCTTTCTTT. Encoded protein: CASSQEFMNTEAFF.

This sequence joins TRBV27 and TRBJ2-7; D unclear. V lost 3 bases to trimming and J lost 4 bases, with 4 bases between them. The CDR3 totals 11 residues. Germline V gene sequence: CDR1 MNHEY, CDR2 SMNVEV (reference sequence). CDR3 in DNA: TGTGCCAGCAGTTTTAGTTACGAGCAGTACTTC. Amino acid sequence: CASSFSYEQYF.